Shown below are 29 T cell receptor beta chains from a single sample sequenced in a study of T cells after yellow fever vaccination. TCRdb itself ran the 5' RACE reads through MiXCR, one entry per CDR3 protein. This table holds 25,000 to 30,000 distinct CDR3 sequences, roughly 4.5% found once. This material consisted of PBMCs, either bulk or a sorted T-cell subset (CD4+, CD8+, memory, or dextramer-sorted; not recorded which), taken on the day of the yellow fever booster vaccination. All receptors come from a man aged 18-30 years who received the YFV17D yellow fever vaccine.

This clonotype has a count of ten or more. J is TRBJ1-6 and V is TRBV27; D gene ambiguous. Germline V lookup: CDR1 MNHEY, CDR2 SMNVEV (reference sequence). This CDR3 contains 14 residues. V was clipped by 2 bases and J by 7 bases, with 9 bases between them. The CDR3 DNA reads TGTGCCAGCAGTTTAGTAGGGTACAATTCACCCCTCCACTTT. Translating it yields CASSLVGYNSPLHF.

This clonotype is categorized as large (0.1 to 1%). V is TRBV15 and J is TRBJ2-2; TRBD2 agrees at 11 bases. Germline-derived CDR1 and CDR2 are LNHNV and YYDKDF (reference sequence). V was clipped by 0 bases and J by 5 bases; unmatched bases: 14. This CDR3 has 20 residues. The CDR3 protein is CATSRDVEVLASGGTGELFF. CDR3 bases: TGTGCCACCAGCAGAGATGTAGAGGTGTTGGCTAGCGGGGGGACCGGGGAGCTGTTTTTT.

This clonotype was found many times. The CDR3 is CASKGGETQYF. CDR3 DNA: TGTGCCAGTAAAGGGGGGGAGACCCAGTACTTC. The genes are TRBV5-4 and TRBJ2-5; D tentatively fits TRBD1 or TRBD2 (6 bases each). CDR3 size: 11 residues. From germline, CDR1 is SGHNT and CDR2 YYREEE (reference sequence). Deletions cut 8 bases from V and 5 bases from J, with 10 bases between.

In its sample, this clonotype was seen a few times. The chain carries TRBV5-1 and TRBJ2-3, with 14 bases fitting TRBD2. The trim removed 4 bases at V and 0 bases at J, leaving 7 bases unmatched. Germline CDR1 SGHRS, CDR2 YFSETQ. The CDR3 length is 18 residues. The CDR3 spells CASSPGLAGGYSTDTQYF. CDR3 bases: TGCGCCAGCAGCCCCGGACTAGCGGGGGGCTATAGCACAGATACGCAGTATTTT.

This clonotype was observed at least ten times. The chain employs TRBV11-2 and TRBJ1-4; perhaps TRBD1 as D (6 bases). The CDR3 totals 15 residues. V dropped 5 bases and J dropped 0 bases, with 10 bases sitting between them. Germline CDR1 reads SGHAT; CDR2 reads FQNNGV. As DNA, the CDR3 is TGTGCCAGCAGCGGAGGGGGTCCAACTAATGAAAAACTGTTTTTT. This translates into CASSGGGPTNEKLFF. The complete variable domain, with remaining parts taken from reference TRBV11-2 and TRBJ1-4, reads EAGVAQSPRYKIIEKRQSVAFWCNPISGHATLYWYQQILGQGPKLLIQFQNNGVVDDSQLPKDRFSAERLKGVDSTLKIQPAKLEDSAVYLCASSGGGPTNEKLFFGSGTQLSVL.

This clonotype was recorded at least ten times. This chain links TRBV6-4 with TRBJ2-3, with TRBD2 matching 11 bases. The CDR3 runs to 16 residues. Per the germline V gene, CDR1 is MRHNA and CDR2 is SNTAGT. The J segment lost 0 bases and the V segment lost 2 bases, leaving 1 base of the junction unmatched. The CDR3 spells CASSDLAGGSTDTQYF. The CDR3 nucleotides are TGTGCCAGCAGTGACCTAGCGGGGGGTAGCACAGATACGCAGTATTTT.

This clonotype has a count of ten or more. The J gene is TRBJ2-3, the V gene TRBV20-1, with 8 bases matching TRBD2. The CDR3 is made up of 13 amino acids. CDR1 is DFQATT and CDR2 is SNEGSKA in the germline V gene (reference sequence). With 7 bases clipped from V and 6 bases from J, the junction kept 9 bases outside the gene matches. DNA of the CDR3: TGCAGTGACCGGGGGGGCTTGTATGATACGCAGTATTTT. This sequence encodes CSDRGGLYDTQYF.

This clonotype appeared many times. The chain is built from TRBV15 and TRBJ2-3; D gene uncertain. The CDR3 consists of 13 residues. The germline CDR1 and CDR2 sequences are LNHNV and YYDKDF (reference sequence). Trimming took off 6 bases at V and 3 bases at J, with 10 bases between the two ends. The DNA for the CDR3 is TGTGCCACCAGGGGCAGGTTTACAGATACGCAGTATTTT. Translated, it gives CATRGRFTDTQYF.

This clonotype has only a few counts. The chain is built from TRBV25-1 and TRBJ1-4; 11 bases align to TRBD1. Germline lookup yields CDR1 MGHDK and CDR2 SYGVNS. V lost 3 bases and J lost 3; bases outside the gene matches: 3. The CDR3 has 16 residues. For the CDR3, the DNA is TGTGCCAGCAGTGATCCGGGACAGGGGGCTAATGAAAAACTGTTTTTT. Amino acids: CASSDPGQGANEKLFF.

This clonotype has ten or more counts. The rearrangement links TRBV20-1 to TRBJ2-3; TRBD2 is a possible D gene (7 bases). The germline V gene has CDR1 DFQATT and CDR2 SNEGSKA (reference sequence). V was clipped by 6 bases and J by 1 base, with 17 bases between them. The CDR3 contains 15 residues. The CDR3 DNA reads as TGCAGTGCGCCCTCGGGGGGCGTAGGCACAGATACGCAGTATTTT. It translates to CSAPSGGVGTDTQYF.

This clonotype was recorded at least ten times. The genes are TRBV7-2 and TRBJ2-1, with 11 bases identical to TRBD2. CDR1 and CDR2 (germline): SGHTA, FQGNSA. The length of the CDR3 is 16 residues. The trim removed 3 bases at V and 7 bases at J, leaving 8 bases unmatched. CDR3 nucleotide sequence: TGTGCCAGCAGCTTTAGCGGGGGGGCCTTCGGGAATGAGCAGTTCTTC. It encodes CASSFSGGAFGNEQFF.

This clonotype was detected many times. This rearrangement joins TRBV7-2 to TRBJ1-3; weak D call: TRBD1 (5 bases). This CDR3 has 14 amino acids. Germline V gene lookup returns CDR1 SGHTA and CDR2 FQGNSA. V lost 3 bases to trimming and J lost 4 bases, with 10 bases between them. The CDR3 region is CASSFTGGGNTIYF. Written as DNA, the CDR3 is TGTGCCAGCAGCTTTACAGGAGGGGGAAACACCATATATTTT.

This clonotype was recorded at least ten times. The rearrangement uses TRBV7-2 and TRBJ2-1, with 7 bases fitting TRBD1. In germline, CDR1 is SGHTA, CDR2 FQGNSA. The J segment lost 7 bases and the V segment lost 5 bases, leaving 8 bases of the junction unmatched. This CDR3 region has 14 residues. The CDR3 DNA sequence: TGTGCCAGCAGCGTGAGACAGGGCGGTAATGAGCAGTTCTTC. Translated, it gives CASSVRQGGNEQFF.

This clonotype has a count of ten or more. The V and J genes are TRBV20-1 and TRBJ1-2, with D possibly being TRBD1 (6 bases). The length of the CDR3 is 13 residues. Between the trimmed V and J ends, which lost 3 bases and 7 bases, there was a span of 15 bases. CDR1 and CDR2 from the germline V gene are DFQATT and SNEGSKA (reference sequence). The CDR3 DNA sequence: TGCAGTGCTAGCGGTGTAGGGGGGCCTGGCTACACCTTC. Translation gives CSASGVGGPGYTF.

This clonotype was recorded at least ten times. The chain employs TRBV9 and TRBJ2-3, with unresolved D. V shed 0 bases and J shed 1 base, with 0 bases lying between them. Germline V CDR1 and CDR2: SGDLS, YYNGEE. The CDR3 totals 12 residues. CDR3 region: CASSVGTDTQYF. In DNA, the CDR3 is TGTGCCAGCAGCGTAGGCACAGATACGCAGTATTTT.

This clonotype occurred many times. This chain links TRBV6-6 with TRBJ2-5; D possibly corresponds to TRBD2 (5 bases). Deletions cut 8 bases from V and 2 bases from J, with 12 bases between. The germline V gene has CDR1 MNHNY and CDR2 SVGAGI (reference sequence). CDR3 size: 13 residues. Written as DNA, the CDR3 is TGTGCCAGCCTAGCCCACAGACAAGAGACCCAGTACTTC. It codes for CASLAHRQETQYF.

This clonotype was observed many times. The chain has TRBV7-8 and TRBJ2-5, with D possibly being TRBD2 (6 bases). The germline V and J ends were trimmed by 2 bases and 4 bases, with 8 bases remaining between them. Germline CDR1 SGHVS, CDR2 FQNEAQ. The CDR3 covers 13 residues. The CDR3 coding sequence is TGTGCCAGCAGCTTAATGGGAGGAGAGACCCAGTACTTC. This translates into CASSLMGGETQYF.

As concerns this clonotype: This may come from a read error, since a much larger clone is one base off. The rearrangement joins TRBV7-9 to TRBJ1-4, with D possibly being TRBD1 (5 bases). The CDR3 runs 14 residues. The germline gives CDR1 SEHNR, CDR2 FQNEAQ (reference sequence). The CDR3 bases are TGTGCCAGCATCTTAGTAGGGGTAGGAGAAAAACTGTTTTTT. Amino acid sequence: CASILVGVGEKLFF.

In this sample, this clonotype turned up many times. The J gene is TRBJ1-2, the V gene TRBV10-3; TRBD1 matches at 12 bases. Germline V CDR1 and CDR2: ENHRY, SYGVKD. This CDR3 contains 11 residues. The J segment lost 8 bases and the V segment lost 9 bases, leaving 1 base of the junction unmatched. CDR3 protein: CAMGQGAGYTF. CDR3 coding DNA: TGTGCCATGGGACAGGGGGCCGGCTACACCTTC.

Many counts were recorded for this clonotype. V usage is TRBV7-6 and J usage is TRBJ2-3; D gene unclear. V dropped 0 bases and J dropped 5 bases, with 9 bases sitting between them. Germline V gene sequence: CDR1 SGHVS, CDR2 FNYEAQ. This CDR3 contains 14 residues. In DNA form, the CDR3 reads TGTGCCAGCAGCTTAGCTTACAGTGTAGATACGCAGTATTTT. Translating gives CASSLAYSVDTQYF.

This clonotype was counted at least ten times. The gene calls are TRBV2 and TRBJ2-3; 8 nucleotides line up with TRBD2. Germline trimming cut 6 bases from V and 10 bases from J; bases unmatched to any gene: 6. The germline CDR1 and CDR2 sequences are SNHLY and FYNNEI. The CDR3 sequence is 12 residues long. CDR3 sequence: CASSRSGEAQYF. The CDR3 DNA is TGTGCCAGCAGCCGTAGCGGGGAGGCGCAGTATTTT. The whole variable domain, remainder taken from reference TRBV2 and TRBJ2-3, is EPEVTQTPSHQVTQMGQEVILRCVPISNHLYFYWYRQILGQKVEFLVSFYNNEISEKSEIFDDQFSVERPDGSNFTLKIRSTKLEDSAMYFCASSRSGEAQYFGPGTRLTVL.

This clonotype was observed at least ten times. The gene calls are TRBV15 and TRBJ1-1; D gene ambiguous. The V and J ends lost 2 bases and 13 bases respectively, with 17 bases between them. The V gene's germline CDR1 is LNHNV and CDR2 YYDKDF (reference sequence). This CDR3 has 13 residues. The CDR3 sequence: CATSRRGTPDVFF. CDR3 nucleotide sequence: TGTGCCACCAGCAGACGAGGAACGCCTGACGTTTTCTTT.

This rearrangement joins TRBV6-5 to TRBJ2-3; TRBD2 matches 8 bases. Germline CDR1 MNHEY, CDR2 SVGAGI. V lost 11 bases, J lost 11 bases, and 15 bases stayed unmatched. This CDR3 is 13 amino acids long. The CDR3 DNA reads TGTGCCTGCGGGGGGCTAGGCGGACATAGGCAGTATTTT. This gives the protein CACGGLGGHRQYF.

In this sample, this clonotype turned up many times. J is TRBJ2-3 and V is TRBV7-2; 9 bases are shared with TRBD2. Unmatched junction bases numbered 6, after V lost 4 bases and J lost 4 bases. Germline CDR1 SGHTA, CDR2 FQGNSA. The CDR3 runs 15 residues. The DNA for the CDR3 is TGTGCCAGCAGCTGGGCTAGCGGGGTTGCAGATACGCAGTATTTT. It is translated as CASSWASGVADTQYF. The whole variable domain, filled in from reference TRBV7-2 and TRBJ2-3, reads GAGVSQSPSNKVTEKGKDVELRCDPISGHTALYWYRQSLGQGLEFLIYFQGNSAPDKSGLPSDRFSAERTGGSVSTLTIQRTQQEDSAVYLCASSWASGVADTQYFGPGTRLTVL.

This clonotype was counted at least ten times. CDR3 sequence: CASSYSRWGQETQYF. The DNA for the CDR3 is TGTGCCAGCAGTTACTCGAGGTGGGGCCAAGAGACCCAGTACTTC. The gene calls are TRBV6-5 and TRBJ2-5; D remains unclear. The germline V gene has CDR1 MNHEY and CDR2 SVGAGI. V dropped 0 bases and J dropped 1 base, with 9 bases sitting between them. This CDR3 has 15 amino acids.

This clonotype was counted a few times. This sequence joins TRBV2 and TRBJ1-1; 8 bases align to TRBD1. The CDR3 runs to 14 residues. CDR1 and CDR2 from the germline V gene are SNHLY and FYNNEI. V was pared by 6 bases and J by 2 bases, with 5 bases of the junction left unmatched. The CDR3 is CASSGQGGNTEAFF. In DNA form, the CDR3 reads TGTGCCAGCAGCGGACAGGGCGGTAACACTGAAGCTTTCTTT.

This clonotype has a count of ten or more. The chain is built from TRBV7-2 and TRBJ2-3, with D unresolved. The germline gives CDR1 SGHTA, CDR2 FQGNSA. V lost 4 bases and J lost 6, with 8 bases in between. The CDR3 totals 12 residues. The CDR3 protein is CASSSQTDTQYF. CDR3 in DNA: TGTGCCAGCAGCTCCCAAACGGATACGCAGTATTTT.

This clonotype has only a few counts. The chain couples TRBV5-4 to TRBJ2-7; TRBD1 matches at 9 bases. The V and J ends lost 3 bases and 6 bases, in that order; junction bases with no gene match: 10. The CDR3 is 15 residues long. Germline loops: CDR1 SGHNT, CDR2 YYREEE (reference sequence). The CDR3 protein is CASSSPGDRVAEQYF. CDR3 bases: TGTGCCAGCAGCTCCCCTGGGGACAGGGTGGCCGAGCAGTACTTC.

This clonotype was seen many times. The rearrangement uses TRBV7-2 and TRBJ2-2; 9 bases agree with TRBD1. This CDR3 comprises 15 residues. V was pared by 7 bases and J by 3 bases, with 6 bases of the junction left unmatched. Germline assignment: CDR1 SGHTA and CDR2 FQGNSA. CDR3 residues: CASTLTGGYTGELFF. In DNA form, the CDR3 reads TGTGCCAGCACCCTGACAGGGGGTTACACCGGGGAGCTGTTTTTT.